Listed here are 6 T cell receptor beta chains from one sample, sequenced in a study of CD8 T cells in ankylosing spondylitis. Whole-study results and caveats: In ankylosing spondylitis blood, a motif of eight highly homologous TCR beta variants appeared characteristic.

No antigen is known for these receptors. MiXCR was run by TCRdb on the 5' RACE reads, yielding one entry per CDR3 protein. The sample gives 650,000 to 800,000 distinct CDR3 sequences, roughly 20% of which show up once; around 19% is in the top ten. The sequencing sample was made of blood, either unsorted or a sorted T cell fraction (not recorded which). The source is a male donor with ankylosing spondylitis.

The sample holds a few counts of this clonotype. The rearrangement uses TRBV28 and TRBJ2-1, with 12 bases aligning to TRBD2. The CDR3 has 16 residues. CDR1 is MDHEN, CDR2 SYDVKM, per germline. Trimming removed 7 bases from V and 8 bases from J; junction bases left unmatched: 12. CDR3 amino acids: CASTSLALAGGDEQFF. The CDR3 DNA is TGTGCCAGCACCTCCTTGGCGCTAGCGGGAGGGGATGAGCAGTTCTTC.

This clonotype appeared a few times. The chain has TRBV7-9 and TRBJ1-1; 12 bases are shared with TRBD1. CDR3 size: 17 residues. Germline CDR1 SEHNR, CDR2 FQNEAQ (reference sequence). With V trimmed by 5 bases and J by 1 base, 8 bases remained unmatched. CDR3 nucleotide sequence: TGTGCCAGCAGCCCCGGGGACAGGGGGCGGGCGAACACTGAAGCTTTCTTT. It encodes CASSPGDRGRANTEAFF.

J is TRBJ2-5 and V is TRBV5-1, with 14 nucleotides matching TRBD2. The CDR3 extends over 16 amino acids. The germline V gene encodes CDR1 SGHRS and CDR2 YFSETQ. V gave up 3 bases and J gave up 5 bases; unmatched junction bases: 6. The CDR3 sequence: CASSSGTSGSRETQYF. The CDR3 DNA is TGCGCCAGCAGCTCTGGGACTAGCGGGAGCAGGGAGACCCAGTACTTC.

This clonotype was observed a few times. V is TRBV28 and J is TRBJ1-4, with D perhaps TRBD1 (5 bases). CDR3 length: 15 amino acids. Germline values: CDR1 MDHEN, CDR2 SYDVKM. V was clipped by 4 bases and J by 5 bases, with 14 bases between them. The CDR3 here is CASSSSGAANEKLFF. The CDR3 DNA is TGTGCCAGCAGTTCCAGCGGGGCGGCGAATGAAAAACTGTTTTTT. Supplemented by reference TRBV28 and TRBJ1-4, the full variable domain reads DVKVTQSSRYLVKRTGEKVFLECVQDMDHENMFWYRQDPGLGLRLIYFSYDVKMKEKGDIPEGYSVSREKKERFSLILESASTNQTSMYLCASSSSGAANEKLFFGSGTQLSVL.

This clonotype was seen at least ten times. This chain joins TRBV15 and TRBJ1-5; D unresolved. From germline, CDR1 is LNHNV and CDR2 YYDKDF (reference sequence). Trimming removed 0 bases at V and 5 bases at J, with 5 bases between. The CDR3 is 13 residues long. CDR3 amino acids: CATSRERDQPQHF. The CDR3 nucleotides are TGTGCCACCAGCAGAGAGAGGGATCAGCCCCAGCATTTT.

This clonotype was counted a few times. Here the CDR3 DNA reads TGTGCCAGCACCGGACTTGACTCCTACGAGCAGTACTTC. This gives the protein CASTGLDSYEQYF. The V call is TRBV7-9, the J call TRBJ2-7; the D gene is possibly TRBD2 (5 bases). The germline V gene has CDR1 SEHNR and CDR2 FQNEAQ (reference sequence). The length of the CDR3 is 13 residues. Trimming cost V 7 bases and J 0 bases, with 10 bases left between them.